This T cell receptor beta chain was identified during a study of cytomegalovirus exposure and HLA in healthy donors. Use of 60 Vbeta and 13 Jbeta primers characterized the PCR. Sequenced by immunoSEQ multiplex PCR; TCRdb stores in-frame clones only, minus some. The repertoire holds 110,000 to 150,000 clones, with roughly 70% as singletons. V was shortened by 8 bases and J by 0 bases, with 8 bases between the two germline ends. Germline V gene lookup returns CDR1 SNHLY and CDR2 FYNNEI. The CDR3 spans 13 residues. Of note for this clone: Its target is not known.

Points from the study as a whole: Generally TCR sequences proved uncommon, though certain public TCRs appeared in numerous donors.

The clonotype comes from a woman aged 55 to 70 in good health and CMV-seropositive. The sample was PBMCs. This rearrangement joins TRBV2 to TRBJ1-3; no clear D. CDR3 protein: CASDYSSGNTIYF. CDR3 nucleotides: TGTGCCAGCGACTACAGCTCTGGAAACACCATATATTTT.